This is a list of T cell receptor beta chains from one sample in a study of blood T cell repertoires in COVID-19. TCRdb's table, derived via immunoSEQ multiplex PCR, lists solely in-frame clones and lacks some. The sample lists 150,000 to 200,000 clones; 88% were seen once. Sequencing was carried out using peripheral blood. The source of these receptors is a man between 70 and 80 years old with active or convalescent COVID-19. Each CDR3 is given with its conserved first and last residue. Each record gives: J gene, V gene, clone size, CDR3 protein. A row's size may be missing; if present it is once, few, many or a size class.

TRBJ2-5	TRBV9	NA	CASSVGASRPGETQYF
TRBJ1-4	TRBV2	NA	CASRAQGALGEKLFF
TRBJ2-2	TRBV5-5	medium-sized	CASTVTPGRNTGELFF
TRBJ1-2	TRBV28	NA	CASNIQGYGYTF
TRBJ2-5	TRBV11-2	NA	CASSLAGVMETQYF
TRBJ2-1	TRBV5-1	NA	CASSWTGQGNDEQFF
TRBJ2-1	TRBV28	NA	CASTISGLTYNEQFF
TRBJ1-3	TRBV9	few	CASSVYSGVSGNTIYF
TRBJ2-6	TRBV5-1	NA	CASSLGGSSGANVLTF
TRBJ2-7	TRBV4-3	NA	CASSQGTNSYEQYF
TRBJ1-5	TRBV27	NA	CASSWPTGGEDDQPQHF
TRBJ2-2	TRBV6-5	NA	CASSYSQPGGRELFF
TRBJ2-3	TRBV18	NA	CASSRTSGVTSTDTQYF
TRBJ2-7	TRBV5-1	NA	CASSSGTNQGEQYF